This is a list of T cell receptor beta chains from one sample in a study of human T cells and chemical hapten exposure. TCRdb re-called the RACE reads with MiXCR, one entry per CDR3 protein. This sample has 120,000 or so distinct CDR3 sequences, with roughly 15% found just once. The sequenced sample was whole blood, obtained in connection with sensitization to the hapten diphenylcyclopropenone (DPC). The receptors were sampled from a man aged 18 to 30 with alopecia areata. Some clones in this sample may be carry-over from other donors' samples. Both conserved end residues are part of each CDR3. A D gene is named only where the DNA matches it firmly. Expanded clones are given a class, and other clones once, few, many or no size at all.

v_call	j_call	d_call	clone_size	cdr3_aa	cdr3_nt
TRBV7-2	TRBJ1-5	.	few	CASSLAASHNQPQHF	TGTGCCAGCAGCTTAGCGGCCAGCCACAATCAGCCCCAGCATTTT
TRBV20-1	TRBJ2-1	TRBD1	few	CSARAGTGVETQIVISYNEQFF	TGCAGTGCTAGAGCTGGGACAGGGGTTGAGACCCAGATTGTTATATCCTACAATGAGCAGTTCTTC
TRBV29-1	TRBJ2-7	.	many	CSVLRPDGSYEQYF	TGCAGCGTTCTTAGACCCGACGGAAGCTACGAGCAGTACTTC
TRBV4-3	TRBJ2-5	.	few	CASSHGTSYQETQYF	TGCGCCAGCAGCCACGGGACCTCGTACCAAGAGACCCAGTACTTC
TRBV2	TRBJ2-2	TRBD1	.	CASKGTVNTGELFF	TGTGCCAGCAAGGGGACAGTGAACACCGGGGAGCTGTTTTTT
TRBV4-3	TRBJ2-2	.	.	CASSHPNLGELFF	TGCGCCAGCAGCCATCCGAACTTAGGGGAGCTGTTTTTT
TRBV11-2	TRBJ2-1	TRBD1	few	CASSPHGTGDNEQFF	TGTGCCAGCAGCCCTCACGGGACAGGAGACAATGAGCAGTTCTTC
TRBV28	TRBJ2-1	.	.	CASKFGASQFF	TGTGCCAGCAAATTCGGAGCCTCTCAGTTCTTC
TRBV2	TRBJ1-4	.	.	CASRGDSPNEKLFF	TGTGCCAGCAGGGGGGACTCACCTAATGAAAAACTGTTTTTT
TRBV7-9	TRBJ2-4	.	many	CASSFGNIQYF	TGTGCCAGCAGCTTCGGTAACATTCAGTACTTC
TRBV20-1	TRBJ1-2	.	many	CSARDKTGDNYGYTF	TGCAGTGCTAGAGATAAGACAGGTGATAACTATGGCTACACCTTC
TRBV29-1	TRBJ1-1	.	many	CSVATGMNTEAFF	TGCAGCGTTGCAACAGGGATGAACACTGAAGCTTTCTTT
TRBV27	TRBJ1-6	.	.	CASSLDSNSPLHF	TGTGCCAGCAGTTTAGACAGCAATTCACCCCTCCACTTT
TRBV6-5	TRBJ1-1	.	few	CASSPGGAGGTEAFF	TGTGCCAGCAGCCCCGGGGGGGCCGGGGGCACTGAAGCTTTCTTT
TRBV18	TRBJ1-2	TRBD1	.	CASSPGQRIIYGYTF	TGTGCCAGCTCGCCGGGACAGCGCATCATCTATGGCTACACCTTC
TRBV14	TRBJ2-1	.	few	CASSHLLTYNEQFF	TGTGCCAGCAGCCATTTACTAACTTACAATGAGCAGTTCTTC
TRBV18	TRBJ1-1	.	few	CASSGTEAFF	TGTGCCAGCTCGGGCACTGAAGCTTTCTTT
TRBV5-1	TRBJ1-1	.	.	CASSLYAGSLFNTEAFF	TGCGCCAGCAGCTTGTATGCCGGGTCCCTCTTCAACACTGAAGCTTTCTTT
TRBV6-4	TRBJ2-1	.	few	CASSDPGGPGNEQFF	TGTGCCAGCAGTGACCCAGGGGGGCCGGGCAATGAGCAGTTCTTC
TRBV7-2	TRBJ1-2	.	.	CASSFGPLYGYTF	TGTGCCAGCAGCTTTGGACCCCTCTATGGCTACACCTTC
TRBV11-2	TRBJ2-2	TRBD2	few	CASSPLRRLAGGPASGELFF	TGTGCCAGCAGCCCCCTCCGAAGACTAGCGGGGGGTCCCGCTTCCGGGGAGCTGTTTTTT
TRBV12-3/TRBV12-4	TRBJ2-4	TRBD1	few	CASSSPTDRRAKNIQYF	TGTGCCAGCAGTAGTCCCACGGACAGGAGAGCCAAAAACATTCAGTACTTC
TRBV19	TRBJ1-1	.	few	CASRTRGVNTEAFF	TGTGCCTCTCGGACCCGAGGGGTGAACACTGAAGCTTTCTTT
TRBV28	TRBJ1-2	TRBD1	few	CASVFVGGADGYTF	TGTGCCAGCGTCTTTGTAGGGGGCGCTGATGGCTACACCTTC
TRBV7-2	TRBJ2-1	.	few	CASSLVAERGGEQFF	TGTGCCAGCAGCTTAGTGGCAGAAAGGGGAGGTGAGCAGTTCTTC
TRBV3-2	TRBJ2-5	.	.	CASSTRTGPQETQYF	TGTGCCAGCAGCACTCGGACAGGGCCCCAAGAGACCCAGTACTTC
TRBV28	TRBJ2-7	TRBD1	few	CASSATRPYRGRIYEQYF	TGTGCCAGCAGCGCTACCCGGCCATACAGGGGGCGCATCTACGAGCAGTACTTC
TRBV5-1	TRBJ2-3	.	many	CASSLDRGTDTQYF	TGTGCCAGCAGCTTAGATCGGGGCACAGATACGCAGTATTTT
TRBV27	TRBJ2-2	.	many	CASSLLQQSGTGELFF	TGTGCCAGCAGTTTATTGCAACAGTCCGGCACCGGGGAGCTGTTTTTT
TRBV11-3	TRBJ2-2	TRBD2	.	CASSPGLAGDTGELFF	TGTGCCAGCAGCCCGGGACTAGCGGGGGACACCGGGGAGCTGTTTTTT
TRBV7-3	TRBJ2-6	.	few	CASSDGSGANVLTF	TGTGCCAGCAGCGATGGGTCTGGGGCCAACGTCCTGACTTTC
TRBV9	TRBJ2-2	.	.	CASSVVGRLGETGELFF	TGTGCCAGCAGCGTAGTTGGCAGGTTGGGGGAGACCGGGGAGCTGTTTTTT
TRBV12-3/TRBV12-4	TRBJ1-1	.	few	CASRATGNTEAFF	TGTGCCAGCAGAGCGACAGGGAACACTGAAGCTTTCTTT
TRBV7-9	TRBJ1-2	.	few	CASSSGGGYRSYTF	TGTGCCAGCAGCTCCGGCGGGGGATATAGGAGCTACACCTTC
TRBV4-3	TRBJ2-7	TRBD1	few	CASSRGQGATYEQYF	TGCGCCAGCAGCCGCGGACAGGGGGCGACCTACGAGCAGTACTTC
TRBV7-6	TRBJ1-1	.	many	CASSPTYWERNTEAFF	TGTGCCAGCAGCCCCACATATTGGGAGCGGAACACTGAAGCTTTCTTT
TRBV11-2	TRBJ2-3	TRBD2	.	CASRTLAGVTDTQYF	TGTGCCAGCAGGACACTAGCGGGAGTCACAGATACGCAGTATTTT
TRBV6-2/TRBV6-3	TRBJ2-7	.	.	CASRSTFYEQYF	TGTGCCAGCAGGTCGACGTTTTACGAGCAGTACTTC
TRBV4-3	TRBJ2-5	TRBD1	.	CASSQAPGRVTGVETQYF	TGCGCCAGCAGCCAAGCTCCCGGAAGGGTGACAGGGGTTGAGACCCAGTACTTC
TRBV5-4	TRBJ2-2	.	many	CASSLVPGPLTGELFF	TGTGCCAGCAGCTTGGTGCCGGGACCTCTCACCGGGGAGCTGTTTTTT
TRBV10-3	TRBJ2-5	.	few	CAISDSAKTQYF	TGTGCCATCAGTGATTCAGCAAAGACCCAGTACTTC
TRBV11-2	TRBJ1-1	.	few	CASSSLRNTEAFF	TGTGCCAGCAGCTCCTTAAGAAACACTGAAGCTTTCTTT
TRBV9	TRBJ1-1	.	few	CASSVAGTRGTEAFF	TGTGCCAGCAGCGTAGCCGGGACTCGGGGGACTGAAGCTTTCTTT
TRBV7-9	TRBJ2-3	.	.	CASSPGFEGPPDTQYF	TGTGCCAGCAGCCCAGGTTTCGAGGGGCCGCCAGATACGCAGTATTTT
TRBV11-2	TRBJ1-2	.	.	CASSLLGTAKTF	TGTGCCAGCAGCTTATTGGGGACGGCGAAAACCTTC
TRBV27	TRBJ2-5	.	.	CASSLRIQETQYF	TGTGCCAGCAGTTTGCGGATCCAAGAGACCCAGTACTTC
TRBV10-3	TRBJ2-1	.	few	CAISDWEVSYNEQFF	TGTGCCATCAGTGATTGGGAGGTTTCCTACAATGAGCAGTTCTTC
TRBV2	TRBJ2-1	TRBD2	many	CASTPLRLAGGNEQFF	TGTGCCAGCACCCCCCTTCGGCTAGCGGGGGGTAATGAGCAGTTCTTC
TRBV2	TRBJ2-1	.	.	CASSDSLDRGSYNEQFF	TGTGCCAGCAGTGACAGTTTGGACAGAGGCTCCTACAATGAGCAGTTCTTC
TRBV12-3/TRBV12-4	TRBJ2-3	.	once	CASSPLSQNRDF	TGTGCCAGCAGCCCCCTCTCACAGAACAGGGATTTT
TRBV5-1	TRBJ2-5	TRBD2	many	CASSLGTSGAKETQYF	TGCGCCAGCAGCTTGGGGACTAGCGGAGCAAAAGAGACCCAGTACTTC
TRBV7-3	TRBJ2-3	TRBD1	few	CASSQTGGTDTQYF	TGTGCCAGCAGTCAAACAGGGGGCACAGATACGCAGTATTTT